The entry below describes one T cell receptor (beta chain). This CDR3 contains 14 residues. Trimming took off 6 bases at V and 0 bases at J, with 11 bases between the two ends. Germline V gene data show CDR1 as MNHNY and CDR2 as SVGAGI (reference sequence). The sample comes from a study of T cell responses to AZD1222 COVID-19 vaccine. Repertoires were generated with immunoSEQ multiplex PCR, while TCRdb's copy carries only in-frame clones and drops some. The sample consists of 100,000 to 150,000 clones, about nine tenths of them appearing once. This clonotype was obtained from an adult in good health. Sequencing used peripheral blood, obtained on day 0 of AZD1222 vaccination. V is TRBV6-6 and J is TRBJ1-1; D is uncertain. The CDR3: CASRRTAMNTEAFF. CDR3 sequence (DNA): TGTGCCAGCAGAAGGACTGCCATGAACACTGAAGCTTTCTTT.